This T cell receptor (beta chain) came from a study of cytomegalovirus exposure and HLA in healthy donors. CDR1 and CDR2 from the germline V gene are MGHRA and YSYEKL. V trimming: 1 base; J trimming: 0 bases; junction bases outside the gene matches: 12. The CDR3 runs 18 residues. The method was immunoSEQ multiplex PCR; TCRdb's version includes in-frame clones alone and lacks a portion of them. The sample includes under 200,000 clones, roughly 86% seen only once; the top ten take 4% to 4.5%. As for this clone: Antigen: not known.

Study results and caveats: It was confirmed in vitro that a few of the CMV-associated chains were specific for CMV antigens. Among TCR beta chains, those listed as cytomegalovirus-associated numbered more than 150.

Sequenced input: PBMCs. This rearrangement joins TRBV4-1 to TRBJ2-7, with 7 bases lining up with TRBD2. The clonotype comes from a man aged 18 to 35 in good health and CMV-seropositive. CDR3 DNA: TGCGCCAGCAGCCAAGCGCCTAGCGGCCAGGATAACTCCTACGAGCAGTACTTC. Residues: CASSQAPSGQDNSYEQYF.